Listed here is a single T cell receptor beta chain. Looked up from germline, CDR1 is SGHAT and CDR2 is FQNNGV. Trimming took off 5 bases at V and 0 bases at J, with 14 bases between the two ends. The CDR3 spans 16 residues. The Seattle patients joined while their infection was active and were tracked longitudinally afterward. In the study's own analysis: Scientists estimated how many nucleated cells there were by amplifying reference gene primers. The protocol was immunoSEQ multiplex PCR, while the TCRdb copy is restricted to in-frame clones and leaves out a portion. The V and J calls and clone size were taken over from that table, and D and trimming were inferred from the DNA. The sample comprises over 150,000 clones, around 86% of which are singletons, and less than 10% rests with the top ten. The data were obtained in a study of blood T cell repertoires in COVID-19. At the level of the study: Sites across the United States, Italy and Spain contributed samples from acute and convalescent COVID-19. PBMCs, B-cell-depleted T cells, or T cells were the source of the cDNA or gDNA that made up the material.

The source of this sequence is a woman in her 70s with COVID-19, enrolled during active disease. The sequencing sample was made of peripheral blood. The V gene is TRBV11-2, the J gene TRBJ2-1; D is perhaps TRBD1 (6 bases). The CDR3 sequence is CASSIQGAVSYNEQFF. CDR3 DNA sequence: TGTGCCAGCAGCATACAGGGAGCGGTCTCCTACAATGAGCAGTTCTTC. The full variable domain, its missing parts supplied by reference TRBV11-2 and TRBJ2-1, is EAGVAQSPRYKIIEKRQSVAFWCNPISGHATLYWYQQILGQGPKLLIQFQNNGVVDDSQLPKDRFSAERLKGVDSTLKIQPAKLEDSAVYLCASSIQGAVSYNEQFFGPGTRLTVL.